Listed below are T cell receptor beta chains from one sample, sequenced in a study of blood T cell repertoires in COVID-19. Profiled with immunoSEQ multiplex PCR; TCRdb holds only in-frame clones, not every one. The repertoire consists of some 330,000 clones, with just over 85% occurring once and the leading ten covering approximately 4.1%. Sequenced input: PBMCs or T cells enriched from blood (not recorded which). Source of these receptors: a man aged 30 to 45 who had recovered from COVID-19. Each CDR3 is given with its conserved first and last residue. D genes are given only for firm matches. Clone size is stated in some rows and not others, as once, few, many or a class when expanded.

size	V	J	length	D	CDR3	DNA
-	TRBV4-2	TRBJ2-7	15	-	CASSQGVTSPGEQYF	TGTGCCAGCAGCCAAGGTGTCACTTCGCCGGGCGAGCAGTACTTC
once	TRBV11-2	TRBJ2-3	14	-	CASSLGGTTDTQYF	TGTGCCAGCAGCTTAGGCGGGACCACAGATACGCAGTATTTT
-	TRBV5-1	TRBJ2-5	14	-	CASSTSGSSETQYF	TGCGCCAGCAGCACCAGCGGATCCTCGGAGACCCAGTACTTC
-	TRBV29-1	TRBJ2-2	12	TRBD1	CSVERGPGELFF	TGCAGCGTTGAAAGGGGGCCCGGGGAGCTGTTTTTT
-	TRBV18	TRBJ1-3	15	-	CASSPSTGSGNTIYF	TGTGCCAGCTCACCTTCGACAGGCTCTGGAAACACCATATATTTT
-	TRBV19	TRBJ2-3	16	-	CASKVGGSASTDTQYF	TGTGCCAGTAAAGTGGGGGGTAGTGCTAGCACAGATACGCAGTATTTT
-	TRBV7-8	TRBJ2-3	15	TRBD2	CASRAGRGGADTQYF	TGTGCCAGCAGGGCGGGACGGGGGGGCGCAGATACGCAGTATTTT
-	TRBV27	TRBJ1-2	17	TRBD1	CASSYFEPGQGNYGYTF	TGTGCCAGCAGTTACTTTGAGCCGGGACAGGGAAACTATGGCTACACCTTC
-	TRBV12-3/TRBV12-4	TRBJ2-1	13	TRBD1	CASRGQANNEQFF	TGTGCCAGCAGGGGACAGGCGAACAATGAGCAGTTCTTC
-	TRBV15	TRBJ2-7	14	-	CATSRDRYYYEQYF	TGTGCCACCAGCAGAGACAGATACTACTACGAGCAGTACTTC
-	TRBV19	TRBJ2-1	16	TRBD2	CATRVLGLDSYNEQFF	TGTGCCACCCGGGTGTTGGGACTAGACTCCTACAATGAGCAGTTCTTC
-	TRBV3-1/TRBV3-2	TRBJ2-2	17	TRBD2	CASSQVTSGTRTGELFF	TGTGCCAGCAGCCAAGTAACTAGCGGGACGCGCACCGGGGAGCTGTTTTTT
-	TRBV18	TRBJ1-6	14	-	CASSPQGVSSPLHF	TGTGCCAGCTCACCACAGGGAGTGTCTTCACCCCTCCACTTT
-	TRBV19	TRBJ1-2	13	-	CASQDTSNYGYTF	TGTGCCAGCCAGGACACCTCTAACTATGGCTACACCTTC
-	TRBV6-5	TRBJ2-7	15	-	CASSYSRERGTEQYF	TGTGCCAGCAGTTACTCAAGAGAGCGCGGAACCGAGCAGTACTTC
-	TRBV27	TRBJ2-7	13	TRBD2	CASSGTRHYEQYF	TGTGCCAGCAGCGGGACTAGACACTACGAGCAGTACTTC
-	TRBV24-1	TRBJ1-5	17	-	CATSDLPVAGSNQPQHF	TGTGCCACCAGTGATCTCCCGGTTGCAGGGTCCAATCAGCCCCAGCATTTT
-	TRBV7-9	TRBJ2-2	18	TRBD2	CASSSWGLAGGNTGELFF	TGTGCCAGCAGCTCGTGGGGACTAGCGGGAGGAAACACCGGGGAGCTGTTTTTT
-	TRBV7-2	TRBJ2-5	15	TRBD1	CASSSVQGPQETQYF	TGTGCCAGCAGCTCCGTACAGGGGCCCCAAGAGACCCAGTACTTC
once	TRBV5-4	TRBJ1-2	15	TRBD1	CASSSGTGAGYGYTF	TGTGCCAGCAGCTCGGGGACAGGGGCAGGATATGGCTACACCTTC
-	TRBV14	TRBJ2-3	14	TRBD2	CASSVIAGTDTQYF	TGTGCCAGCAGCGTCATAGCGGGAACAGATACGCAGTATTTT
few	TRBV18	TRBJ2-7	17	TRBD1	CASSRDRTTYPRDEQYF	TGTGCCAGCTCACGGGACAGGACAACCTATCCTAGGGACGAGCAGTACTTC
-	TRBV4-1	TRBJ2-5	16	TRBD2	CASSQVASGVQETQYF	TGCGCCAGCAGCCAAGTCGCTAGCGGGGTCCAAGAGACCCAGTACTTC
-	TRBV24-1	TRBJ1-5	14	-	CATGTSGVGQPQHF	TGTGCCACCGGGACATCAGGGGTGGGTCAGCCCCAGCATTTT
-	TRBV3-1/TRBV3-2	TRBJ2-5	17	-	CASSQVKGRPDQETQYF	TGTGCCAGCAGCCAAGTCAAGGGGCGCCCCGACCAAGAGACCCAGTACTTC
-	TRBV5-1	TRBJ2-3	18	TRBD2	CASRPTGTSGRPTDTQYF	TGCGCCAGCAGGCCAACCGGGACTAGCGGGAGACCCACAGATACGCAGTATTTT
-	TRBV7-9	TRBJ1-6	19	-	CASSPPSSEGSSYNSPLHF	TGTGCCAGCAGCCCACCTAGCTCGGAGGGGAGCTCCTATAATTCACCCCTCCACTTT
-	TRBV5-5	TRBJ2-7	13	TRBD1	CASSSGQRHEQYF	TGTGCCAGCAGCTCGGGACAGCGCCACGAGCAGTACTTC
few	TRBV30	TRBJ1-4	15	-	CAWSGPATDREKLFF	TGTGCCTGGAGTGGCCCGGCGACAGATCGTGAAAAACTGTTTTTT
-	TRBV6-5	TRBJ2-7	15	TRBD2	CASRATSGLAYEQYF	TGTGCCAGCAGGGCTACTAGTGGACTAGCCTACGAGCAGTACTTC
-	TRBV4-1	TRBJ1-4	15	-	CASSQGRGLNEKLFF	TGCGCCAGCAGCCAAGGGAGGGGTCTTAATGAAAAACTGTTTTTT
-	TRBV7-8	TRBJ1-2	16	-	CASSLNSGELSYGYTF	TGTGCCAGCAGCTTAAATTCAGGGGAACTTAGCTATGGCTACACCTTC
-	TRBV27	TRBJ1-4	13	-	CASSARGGEKLFF	TGTGCCAGCAGTGCCCGGGGGGGTGAAAAACTGTTTTTT
-	TRBV6-6	TRBJ2-2	14	TRBD1	CASIGTGRTGELFF	TGTGCCAGCATTGGGACAGGGCGCACCGGGGAGCTGTTTTTT
-	TRBV14	TRBJ1-2	15	TRBD1	CASSQDFWTGDGYTF	TGTGCCAGCAGCCAAGATTTTTGGACAGGGGATGGCTACACCTTC
-	TRBV18	TRBJ2-7	15	TRBD1	CASSGLGQGFYEQYF	TGTGCCAGCTCGGGGCTCGGACAGGGGTTCTACGAGCAGTACTTC
few	TRBV18	TRBJ2-7	12	-	CASSPPSGEQYF	TGTGCCAGCTCACCACCGAGCGGGGAGCAGTACTTC
-	TRBV5-1	TRBJ2-1	15	TRBD2	CASSSTSGNYNEQFF	TGCGCCAGCAGCTCGACTAGCGGGAACTACAATGAGCAGTTCTTC
-	TRBV6-4	TRBJ1-2	13	-	CASSDSGGDGYTF	TGTGCCAGCAGTGACTCGGGGGGGGATGGCTACACCTTC
-	TRBV2	TRBJ1-5	15	TRBD1	CASRRDRGSNQPQHF	TGTGCCAGCAGGAGGGACAGGGGGAGCAATCAGCCCCAGCATTTT
few	TRBV6-5	TRBJ1-2	15	TRBD1	CASNFAGTGDYGYTF	TGTGCCAGCAATTTCGCCGGGACAGGGGACTATGGCTACACCTTC
-	TRBV6-5	TRBJ2-7	16	TRBD2	CASSYSRGLAGDEQYF	TGTGCCAGCAGTTACTCCCGCGGACTAGCGGGAGACGAGCAGTACTTC
-	TRBV24-1	TRBJ2-1	16	TRBD2	CATSSRAGAVYNEQFF	TGTGCCACCAGTAGCCGGGCGGGAGCTGTTTACAATGAGCAGTTCTTC
-	TRBV18	TRBJ2-7	15	TRBD2	CASSTFTSAGYEQYF	TGTGCCAGCTCAACCTTTACTAGCGCCGGCTACGAGCAGTACTTC
-	TRBV27	TRBJ1-2	12	-	CASSRANYGYTF	TGTGCCAGCAGTCGAGCTAACTATGGCTACACCTTC
-	TRBV7-2	TRBJ1-1	13	-	CASSYGGGTEAFF	TGTGCCAGCAGCTACGGAGGAGGCACTGAAGCTTTCTTT
-	TRBV10-3	TRBJ2-5	15	-	CAISEERNDQETQYF	TGTGCCATCAGTGAAGAGCGGAACGACCAAGAGACCCAGTACTTC
-	TRBV15	TRBJ2-7	16	-	CATSRVAADPSYEQYF	TGTGCCACCAGCAGAGTAGCGGCCGACCCCTCCTACGAGCAGTACTTC
few	TRBV10-2	TRBJ1-2	14	-	CASSESITGGGYTF	TGCGCCAGCAGTGAGTCGATCACGGGGGGAGGCTACACCTTC
-	TRBV5-1	TRBJ2-7	14	-	CASSSWATPAEQYF	TGCGCCAGCAGCTCTTGGGCTACGCCAGCCGAGCAGTACTTC
-	TRBV28	TRBJ1-1	12	-	CASSPGEREAFF	TGTGCCAGCAGCCCTGGTGAACGGGAAGCTTTCTTT
-	TRBV5-4	TRBJ1-2	14	-	CASSSNRVHYGYTF	TGTGCCAGCAGCTCGAACAGGGTACACTATGGCTACACCTTC
-	TRBV25-1	TRBJ1-1	13	TRBD1	CASSDRGQVEAFF	TGTGCCAGCAGTGACAGGGGGCAGGTTGAAGCTTTCTTT
-	TRBV11-2	TRBJ2-7	14	-	CASSPHLQGYEQYF	TGTGCCAGCAGCCCCCATCTGCAGGGCTACGAGCAGTACTTC
-	TRBV7-6	TRBJ1-3	12	-	CASSFTGNTIYF	TGTGCCAGCAGCTTTACTGGAAACACCATATATTTT
few	TRBV29-1	TRBJ1-2	14	-	CSVRRRGLDYGYTF	TGCAGCGTGCGGCGGCGGGGTCTGGACTATGGCTACACCTTC
-	TRBV27	TRBJ2-3	16	TRBD2	CASKLRREGLTDTQYF	TGTGCCAGCAAGTTACGGAGGGAGGGGCTCACAGATACGCAGTATTTT